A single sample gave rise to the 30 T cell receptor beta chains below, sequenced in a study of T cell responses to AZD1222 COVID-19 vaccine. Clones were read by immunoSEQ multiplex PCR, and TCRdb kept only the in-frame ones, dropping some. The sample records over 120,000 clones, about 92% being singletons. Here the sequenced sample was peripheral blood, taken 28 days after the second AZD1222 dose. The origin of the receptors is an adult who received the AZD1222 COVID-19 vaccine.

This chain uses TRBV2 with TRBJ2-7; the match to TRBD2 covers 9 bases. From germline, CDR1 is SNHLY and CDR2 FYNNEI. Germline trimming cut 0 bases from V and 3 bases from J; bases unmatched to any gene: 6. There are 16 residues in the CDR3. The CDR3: CASSEALASGVYEQYF. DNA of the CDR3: TGTGCCAGCAGTGAAGCGTTGGCTAGCGGGGTCTACGAGCAGTACTTC.

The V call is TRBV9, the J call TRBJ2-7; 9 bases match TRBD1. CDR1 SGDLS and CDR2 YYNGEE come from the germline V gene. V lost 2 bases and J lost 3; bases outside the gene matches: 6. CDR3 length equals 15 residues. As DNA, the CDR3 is TGTGCCAGCAGCGTCGCAGGGACAGGGAACTACGAGCAGTACTTC. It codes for CASSVAGTGNYEQYF. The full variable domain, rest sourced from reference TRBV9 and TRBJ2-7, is DSGVTQTPKHLITATGQRVTLRCSPRSGDLSVYWYQQSLDQGLQFLIQYYNGEERAKGNILERFSAQQFPDLHSELNLSSLELGDSALYFCASSVAGTGNYEQYFGPGTRLTVT.

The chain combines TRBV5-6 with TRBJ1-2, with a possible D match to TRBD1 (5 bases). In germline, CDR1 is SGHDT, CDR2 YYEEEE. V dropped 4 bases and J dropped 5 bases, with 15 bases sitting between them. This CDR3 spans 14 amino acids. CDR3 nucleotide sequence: TGTGCCAGCAGCCGTGGGACCTTGCCATATGGCTACACCTTC. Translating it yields CASSRGTLPYGYTF.

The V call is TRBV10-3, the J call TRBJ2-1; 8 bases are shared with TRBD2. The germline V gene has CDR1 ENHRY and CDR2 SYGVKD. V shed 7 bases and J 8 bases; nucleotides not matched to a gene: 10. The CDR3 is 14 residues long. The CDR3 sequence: CAIKRAGVGDEQFF. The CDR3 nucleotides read TGTGCCATCAAAAGAGCGGGAGTTGGCGATGAGCAGTTCTTC.

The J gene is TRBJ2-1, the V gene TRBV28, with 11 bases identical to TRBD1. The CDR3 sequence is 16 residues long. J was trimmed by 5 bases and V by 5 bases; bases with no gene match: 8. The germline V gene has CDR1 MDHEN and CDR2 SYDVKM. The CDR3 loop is CASSTRGTGGHNEQFF. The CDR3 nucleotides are TGTGCCAGCAGTACGCGAGGGACAGGGGGACACAATGAGCAGTTCTTC.

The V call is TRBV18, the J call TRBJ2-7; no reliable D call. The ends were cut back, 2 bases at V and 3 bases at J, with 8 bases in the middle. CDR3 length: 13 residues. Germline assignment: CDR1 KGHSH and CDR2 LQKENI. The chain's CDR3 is CASSPGVRYEQYF. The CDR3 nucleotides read TGTGCCAGCTCACCAGGGGTTCGCTACGAGCAGTACTTC.

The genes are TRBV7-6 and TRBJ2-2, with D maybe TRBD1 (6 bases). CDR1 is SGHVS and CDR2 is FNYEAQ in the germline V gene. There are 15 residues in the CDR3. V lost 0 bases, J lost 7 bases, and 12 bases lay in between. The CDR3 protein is CASSLAGQSGGELFF. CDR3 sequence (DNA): TGTGCCAGCAGCTTAGCCGGACAGTCCGGCGGGGAGCTGTTTTTT. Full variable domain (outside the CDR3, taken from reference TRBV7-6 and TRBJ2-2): GAGVSQSPRYKVTKRGQDVALRCDPISGHVSLYWYRQALGQGPEFLTYFNYEAQQDKSGLPNDRFSAERPEGSISTLTIQRTEQRDSAMYRCASSLAGQSGGELFFGEGSRLTVL.

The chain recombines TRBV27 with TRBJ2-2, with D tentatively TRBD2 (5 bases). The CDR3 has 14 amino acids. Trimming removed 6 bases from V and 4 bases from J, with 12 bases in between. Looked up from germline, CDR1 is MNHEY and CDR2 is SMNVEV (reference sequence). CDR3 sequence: CASRRGRATGELFF. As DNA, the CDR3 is TGTGCCAGCAGACGAGGGAGAGCCACCGGGGAGCTGTTTTTT.

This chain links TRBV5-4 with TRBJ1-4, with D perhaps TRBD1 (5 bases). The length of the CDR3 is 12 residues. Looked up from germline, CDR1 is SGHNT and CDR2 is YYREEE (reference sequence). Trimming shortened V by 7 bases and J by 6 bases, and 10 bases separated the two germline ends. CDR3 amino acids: CASEGPDEKLFF. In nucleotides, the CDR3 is TGTGCCAGCGAGGGGCCGGATGAAAAACTGTTTTTT.

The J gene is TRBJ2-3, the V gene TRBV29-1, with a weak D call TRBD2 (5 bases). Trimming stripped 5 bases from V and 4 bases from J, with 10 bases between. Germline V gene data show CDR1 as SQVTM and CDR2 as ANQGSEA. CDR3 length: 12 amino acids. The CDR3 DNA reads TGCAGCGTTTTAATCGGGGCAGATACGCAGTATTTT. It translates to CSVLIGADTQYF.

In DNA, the CDR3 is TGCAGCGTTGCGATCCAGGACTATGAAAAACTGTTTTTT. It codes for CSVAIQDYEKLFF. The chain is built from TRBV29-1 and TRBJ1-4; D gene unclear. V was shortened by 4 bases and J by 6 bases, with 12 bases between the two germline ends. Germline CDR1 is SQVTM and CDR2 is ANQGSEA. The CDR3 consists of 13 residues.

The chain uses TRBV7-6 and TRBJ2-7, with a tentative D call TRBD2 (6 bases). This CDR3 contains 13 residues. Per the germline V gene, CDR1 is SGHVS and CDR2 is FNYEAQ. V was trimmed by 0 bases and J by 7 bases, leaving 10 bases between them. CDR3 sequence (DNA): TGTGCCAGCAGCTTAGCACGTGGGGGGGAGCAGTACTTC. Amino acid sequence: CASSLARGGEQYF.

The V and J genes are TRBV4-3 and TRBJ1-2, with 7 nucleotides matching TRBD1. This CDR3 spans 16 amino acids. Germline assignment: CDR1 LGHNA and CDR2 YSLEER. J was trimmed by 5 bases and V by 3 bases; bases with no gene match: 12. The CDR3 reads CASSHRTTGSHYGYTF. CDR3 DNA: TGCGCCAGCAGCCATCGGACGACAGGGAGTCATTATGGCTACACCTTC.

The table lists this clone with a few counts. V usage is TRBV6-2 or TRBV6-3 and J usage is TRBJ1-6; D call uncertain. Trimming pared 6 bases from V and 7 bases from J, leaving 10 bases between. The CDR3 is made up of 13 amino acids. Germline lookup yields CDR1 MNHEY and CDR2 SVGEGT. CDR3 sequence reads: CASSPTENSPLHF. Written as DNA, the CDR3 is TGTGCCAGCAGCCCGACGGAGAATTCACCCCTCCACTTT.

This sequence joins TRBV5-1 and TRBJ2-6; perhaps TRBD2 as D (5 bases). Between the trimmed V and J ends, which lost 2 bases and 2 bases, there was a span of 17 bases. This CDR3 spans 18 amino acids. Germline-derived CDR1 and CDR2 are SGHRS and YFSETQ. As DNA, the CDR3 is TGCGCCAGCAGCTTACCCCCCACCGCCGGGGCTGGGGCCAACGTCCTGACTTTC. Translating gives CASSLPPTAGAGANVLTF.

In DNA, the CDR3 is TGTGCCAGCAGCGCGCCGGGGGCTAATGGAAACACCATATATTTT. Its protein is CASSAPGANGNTIYF. The gene calls are TRBV5-4 and TRBJ1-3, with D perhaps TRBD1 (6 bases). This CDR3 has 15 residues. Germline lookup yields CDR1 SGHNT and CDR2 YYREEE (reference sequence). V lost 4 bases and J lost 3, with 14 bases in between. Variable domain in full (rest from reference TRBV5-4 and TRBJ1-3): ETGVTQSPTHLIKTRGQQVTLRCSSQSGHNTVSWYQQALGQGPQFIFQYYREEENGRGNFPPRFSGLQFPNYSSELNVNALELDDSALYLCASSAPGANGNTIYFGEGSWLTVV.

CDR3 in amino acids: CASSTLSEQYF. CDR3 nucleotide sequence: TGTGCCAGCAGCACCCTTTCCGAGCAGTACTTC. This chain connects TRBV12-3 or TRBV12-4 to TRBJ2-7; D unclear. There are 11 residues in the CDR3. Trimming took off 6 bases at V and 6 bases at J, with 9 bases between the two ends.

The CDR3 loop reads CAHFPGQGNTEAFF. The CDR3 nucleotides read TGTGCCCACTTCCCGGGACAGGGGAACACTGAAGCTTTCTTT. The genes are TRBV6-5 and TRBJ1-1, with 9 bases aligning to TRBD1. V gave up 11 bases and J gave up 1 base; unmatched junction bases: 8. Germline CDR1 is MNHEY and CDR2 is SVGAGI. The CDR3 contains 14 residues.

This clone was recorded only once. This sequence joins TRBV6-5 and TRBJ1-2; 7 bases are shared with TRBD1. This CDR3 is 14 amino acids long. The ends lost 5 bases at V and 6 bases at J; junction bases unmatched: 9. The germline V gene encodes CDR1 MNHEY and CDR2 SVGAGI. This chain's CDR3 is CASSRAHRGHGYTF. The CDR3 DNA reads TGTGCCAGCAGTCGAGCCCACAGGGGCCATGGCTACACCTTC.

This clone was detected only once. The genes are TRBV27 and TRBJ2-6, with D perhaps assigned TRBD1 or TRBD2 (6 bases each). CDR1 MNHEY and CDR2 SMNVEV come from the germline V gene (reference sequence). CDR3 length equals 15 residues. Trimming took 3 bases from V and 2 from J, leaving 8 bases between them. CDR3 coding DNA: TGTGCCAGCAGTTTTGGGGGGCCTGGGGCCAACGTCCTGACTTTC. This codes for CASSFGGPGANVLTF.

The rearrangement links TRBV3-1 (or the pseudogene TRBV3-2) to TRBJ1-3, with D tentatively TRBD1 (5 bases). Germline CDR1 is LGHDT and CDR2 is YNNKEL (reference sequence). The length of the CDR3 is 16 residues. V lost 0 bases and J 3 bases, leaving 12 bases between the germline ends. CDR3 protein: CASSQDLGLGGNTIYF. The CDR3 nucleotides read TGTGCCAGCAGCCAAGACCTGGGGCTAGGTGGAAACACCATATATTTT.

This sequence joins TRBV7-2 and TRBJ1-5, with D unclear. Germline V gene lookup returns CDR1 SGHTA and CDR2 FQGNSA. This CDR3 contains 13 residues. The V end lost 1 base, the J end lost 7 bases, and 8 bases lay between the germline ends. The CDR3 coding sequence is TGTGCCAGCAGCTTAGGTGACGGGCAGCCCCAGCATTTT. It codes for CASSLGDGQPQHF.

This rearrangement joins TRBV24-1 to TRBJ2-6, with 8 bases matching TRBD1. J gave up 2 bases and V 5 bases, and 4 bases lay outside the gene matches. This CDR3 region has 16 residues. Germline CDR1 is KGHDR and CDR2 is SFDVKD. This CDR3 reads CATSALGQAGANVLTF. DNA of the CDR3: TGTGCCACCAGTGCCCTGGGACAGGCTGGGGCCAACGTCCTGACTTTC.

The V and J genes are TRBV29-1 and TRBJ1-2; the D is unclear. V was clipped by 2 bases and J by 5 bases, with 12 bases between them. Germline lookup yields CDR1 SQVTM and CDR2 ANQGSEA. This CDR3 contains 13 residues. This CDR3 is CSVEILKEYGYTF. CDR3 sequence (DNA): TGCAGCGTTGAAATCCTCAAGGAATATGGCTACACCTTC.

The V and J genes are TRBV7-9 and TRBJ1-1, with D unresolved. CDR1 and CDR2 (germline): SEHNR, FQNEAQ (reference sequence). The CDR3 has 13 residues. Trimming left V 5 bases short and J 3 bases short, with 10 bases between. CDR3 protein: CASSRTGDTEAFF. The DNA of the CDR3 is TGTGCCAGCAGCCGAACCGGGGACACTGAAGCTTTCTTT. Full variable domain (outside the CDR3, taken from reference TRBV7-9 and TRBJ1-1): DTGVSQNPRHKITKRGQNVTFRCDPISEHNRLYWYRQTLGQGPEFLTYFQNEAQLEKSRLLSDRFSAERPKGSFSTLEIQRTEQGDSAMYLCASSRTGDTEAFFGQGTRLTVV.

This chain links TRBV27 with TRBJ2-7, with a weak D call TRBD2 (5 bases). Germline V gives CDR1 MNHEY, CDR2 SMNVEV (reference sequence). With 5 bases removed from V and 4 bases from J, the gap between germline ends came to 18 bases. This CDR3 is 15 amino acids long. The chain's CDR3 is CASSIIPGIGYEQYF. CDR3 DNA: TGTGCCAGCAGTATCATTCCCGGGATTGGGTACGAGCAGTACTTC.

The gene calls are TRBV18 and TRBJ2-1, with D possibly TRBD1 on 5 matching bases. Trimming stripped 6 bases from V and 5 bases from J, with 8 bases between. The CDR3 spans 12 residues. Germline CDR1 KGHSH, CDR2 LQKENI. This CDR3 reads CASSWTHNEQFF. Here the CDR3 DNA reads TGTGCCAGCTCCTGGACACACAATGAGCAGTTCTTC.

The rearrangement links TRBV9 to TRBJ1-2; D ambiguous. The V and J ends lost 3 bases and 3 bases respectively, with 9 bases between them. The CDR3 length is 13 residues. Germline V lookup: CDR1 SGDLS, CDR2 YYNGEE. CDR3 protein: CASSETADYGYTF. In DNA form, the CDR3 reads TGTGCCAGCAGCGAGACGGCCGACTATGGCTACACCTTC.

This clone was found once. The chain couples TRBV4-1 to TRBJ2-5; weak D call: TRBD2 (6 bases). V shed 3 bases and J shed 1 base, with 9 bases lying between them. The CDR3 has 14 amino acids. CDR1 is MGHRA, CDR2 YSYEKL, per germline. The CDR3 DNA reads TGCGCCAGCAGCCACCGGACTACCCAAGAGACCCAGTACTTC. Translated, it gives CASSHRTTQETQYF.

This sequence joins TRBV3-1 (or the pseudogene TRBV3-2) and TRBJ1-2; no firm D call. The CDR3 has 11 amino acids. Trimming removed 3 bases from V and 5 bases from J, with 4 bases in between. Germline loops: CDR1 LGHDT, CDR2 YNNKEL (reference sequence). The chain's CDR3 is CASSHEYGYTF. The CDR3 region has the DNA TGTGCCAGCAGCCACGAGTATGGCTACACCTTC.